These 31 T cell receptor beta chains came from one sample sequenced in a study of cytomegalovirus exposure and HLA in healthy donors. The study ran its PCR with 60 Vbeta and 13 Jbeta primers. Clones were sequenced by immunoSEQ multiplex PCR, and TCRdb holds only the in-frame ones, with some missing. The sample yields approximately 80,000 clones, approximately 77% seen once. The sequenced sample consisted of PBMCs. The source of these receptors is a woman in her forties in good health and CMV-seropositive.

This sequence joins TRBV7-2 and TRBJ2-2; D perhaps matches TRBD1 (5 bases). Germline lookup yields CDR1 SGHTA and CDR2 FQGNSA. V was shortened by 4 bases and J by 7 bases, with 7 bases between the two germline ends. The CDR3 totals 12 residues. CDR3 in amino acids: CASSYRSGELFF. The CDR3 DNA reads as TGTGCCAGCAGCTACAGGAGCGGGGAGCTGTTTTTT.

In this sample, this clone turned up once. The CDR3 bases are TGTGCCACCAGCCATGCGAATGACTATGATGGCTACACCTTC. Its translation: CATSHANDYDGYTF. The V call is TRBV15, the J call TRBJ1-2; D is ambiguous. The V gene's germline CDR1 is LNHNV and CDR2 YYDKDF (reference sequence). The V end lost 5 bases, the J end lost 6 bases, and 16 bases lay between the germline ends. The CDR3 loop spans 14 amino acids.

To note about this clone: An end of the junction differs from the germline gene, which may be a read error. V usage is TRBV6-6 and J usage is TRBJ1-2, with unresolved D. This CDR3 region has 11 residues. The germline V gene encodes CDR1 MNHNY and CDR2 SVGAGI (reference sequence). The CDR3 is CASRYNYGYPF. CDR3 in DNA: TGTGCCAGCAGGTACAACTATGGCTACCCCTTC.

Remarks on this clone: The junction shows a germline mismatch at one end, possibly a read error. The chain joins TRBV23-1 to TRBJ1-2, with 7 bases fitting TRBD1. TRBV23-1 is sorted into the ORF group, with uncertain function. CDR3 length equals 14 residues. The CDR3 nucleotides read TGCGCCAGCAGTCACCCGGACAGGCTCTATGGCTACCCCTTC. It yields the protein CASSHPDRLYGYPF.

The chain uses TRBV9 and TRBJ2-3; 16 bases are shared with TRBD2. Germline CDR1 and CDR2: SGDLS and YYNGEE. The CDR3 loop spans 20 amino acids. J gave up 3 bases and V 4 bases, and 14 bases lay outside the gene matches. CDR3 bases: TGTGCCAGCAGCCCCAGAAAGGGACTAGCGGGGGGGCAGGTGACAGATACGCAGTATTTT. Its translation is CASSPRKGLAGGQVTDTQYF.

This clone was counted a few times. The V gene is TRBV27, the J gene TRBJ2-4, with D possibly being TRBD2 (5 bases). The germline gives CDR1 MNHEY, CDR2 SMNVEV (reference sequence). CDR3 length: 17 residues. Trimming stripped 0 bases from V and 1 base from J, with 13 bases between. As DNA, the CDR3 is TGTGCCAGCAGTTTATCGCCGGGGATAGGGGCCAAAAACATTCAGTACTTC. This codes for CASSLSPGIGAKNIQYF.

V and J are TRBV5-1 and TRBJ2-7; TRBD1 agrees at 10 bases. The CDR3 is 15 amino acids. CDR1 SGHRS and CDR2 YFSETQ come from the germline V gene. V trimming: 5 bases; J trimming: 2 bases; junction bases outside the gene matches: 7. CDR3 DNA: TGCGCCAGCAGGATTGGGACAGGGGCCCCCTACGAGCAGTACTTC. This codes for CASRIGTGAPYEQYF.

The rearrangement links TRBV2 to TRBJ2-7; a weak D match, TRBD1 (6 bases). Trimming removed 5 bases from V and 3 bases from J, with 8 bases in between. The germline V gene encodes CDR1 SNHLY and CDR2 FYNNEI. This CDR3 has 12 residues. The CDR3 loop is CASSMTGYEQYF. In nucleotides, the CDR3 is TGTGCCAGCAGTATGACAGGCTACGAGCAGTACTTC.

The J gene is TRBJ2-7, the V gene TRBV4-1; unclear D gene. Germline V CDR1 and CDR2: MGHRA, YSYEKL. V was trimmed by 1 base and J by 6 bases, leaving 10 bases between them. The CDR3 has 13 residues. The CDR3 region is CASSQADRGEQYF. As DNA, the CDR3 is TGCGCCAGCAGCCAAGCGGATAGAGGCGAGCAGTACTTC.

In this sample, this clone turned up a few times. V and J are TRBV7-9 and TRBJ1-3; D is perhaps TRBD1 (5 bases). CDR3 length equals 14 residues. Germline lookup yields CDR1 SEHNR and CDR2 FQNEAQ (reference sequence). Between the trimmed V and J ends, which lost 2 bases and 6 bases, there was a span of 11 bases. The CDR3 reads CASSLMTEENTIYF. CDR3 DNA sequence: TGTGCCAGCAGCTTAATGACAGAGGAAAACACCATATATTTT.

The chain is built from TRBV5-1 and TRBJ2-1, with a tentative D call TRBD1 (6 bases). There are 13 residues in the CDR3. V was pared by 5 bases and J by 7 bases, with 13 bases between. Per germline, CDR1 SGHRS and CDR2 YFSETQ. The DNA of the CDR3 is TGCGCCAGCAGTACACAGGGCCCGAATGAGCAGTTCTTC. The encoded protein is CASSTQGPNEQFF. Together with reference TRBV5-1 and TRBJ2-1, the CDR3 gives the full variable domain: KAGVTQTPRYLIKTRGQQVTLSCSPISGHRSVSWYQQTPGQGLQFLFEYFSETQRNKGNFPGRFSGRQFSNSRSEMNVSTLELGDSALYLCASSTQGPNEQFFGPGTRLTVL.

This clone was observed a handful of times. The chain has TRBV6-6 and TRBJ1-1, with TRBD1 as a possible D gene (5 bases). Germline V CDR1 and CDR2: MNHNY, SVGAGI (reference sequence). V was clipped by 7 bases and J by 2 bases, with 11 bases between them. The length of the CDR3 is 13 residues. This chain's CDR3 is CASTSGGNTEAFF. DNA of the CDR3: TGTGCCAGCACTTCCGGGGGTAACACTGAAGCTTTCTTT.

This chain joins TRBV6-5 and TRBJ2-1; 7 bases map to TRBD1. J lost 15 bases, V lost 2 bases, and 10 bases had no gene match. Germline-derived CDR1 and CDR2 are MNHEY and SVGAGI. The CDR3 runs 13 residues. Here the CDR3 reads CASSYGLRDRRFF. CDR3 in DNA: TGTGCCAGCAGTTACGGGTTGAGGGACAGAAGGTTCTTC.

This clone was detected a few times. The rearrangement uses TRBV19 and TRBJ2-1, with D perhaps matching TRBD2 (7 bases). The V end was cut by 2 bases, the J end by 5 bases, with 16 bases between. The CDR3 is 16 amino acids. Per germline, CDR1 LNHDA and CDR2 SQIVND (reference sequence). In nucleotides, the CDR3 is TGTGCCAGTAGTATATCGCGAGCGGGACACGACAATGAGCAGTTCTTC. The encoded protein is CASSISRAGHDNEQFF.

The J gene is TRBJ1-5, the V gene TRBV23-1; unclear D gene. TRBV23-1 is sorted into the ORF group, with uncertain function. The CDR3 length is 14 residues. V lost 4 bases and J 0 bases, leaving 7 bases between the germline ends. The CDR3 bases are TGCGCCAGCAGTCCTGACTATAGCAATCAGCCCCAGCATTTT. This gives the protein CASSPDYSNQPQHF.

J is TRBJ2-7 and V is TRBV18, with a tentative D call TRBD1 (5 bases). Germline CDR1 and CDR2: KGHSH and LQKENI. This CDR3 is built from 17 residues. V shed 0 bases and J shed 1 base, with 16 bases lying between them. The CDR3 coding sequence is TGTGCCAGCTCACCACCACGTGGGGCAGAGGCATCCTACGAGCAGTACTTC. Protein product: CASSPPRGAEASYEQYF.

The gene calls are TRBV28 and TRBJ1-1, with D possibly being TRBD1 (5 bases). From germline, CDR1 is MDHEN and CDR2 SYDVKM. The CDR3 totals 18 residues. V shed 2 bases and J shed 0 bases, with 19 bases lying between them. CDR3 in amino acids: CASSLLQGLSNMNTEAFF. The DNA of the CDR3 is TGTGCCAGCAGTTTACTCCAGGGCCTCTCAAACATGAACACTGAAGCTTTCTTT.

V gene TRBV5-1 combines with J gene TRBJ2-1, with unresolved D. Looked up from germline, CDR1 is SGHRS and CDR2 is YFSETQ. The V end lost 0 bases, the J end lost 6 bases, and 19 bases lay between the germline ends. The CDR3 contains 17 residues. The CDR3, as DNA: TGCGCCAGCAGCTTGGTGGTTGCGAGCCCAACTCTCAATGAGCAGTTCTTC. This sequence encodes CASSLVVASPTLNEQFF.

The J gene is TRBJ1-3, the V gene TRBV7-6, with 7 positions matching TRBD1. This CDR3 spans 16 amino acids. Germline V gene sequence: CDR1 SGHVS, CDR2 FNYEAQ. V was clipped by 3 bases and J by 6 bases; unmatched bases: 11. In DNA form, the CDR3 reads TGTGCCAGCAGCTTCCGGTTTCAGGGGGTAAAAAACACCATATATTTT. As protein: CASSFRFQGVKNTIYF. The whole variable domain, filled in from reference TRBV7-6 and TRBJ1-3, reads GAGVSQSPRYKVTKRGQDVALRCDPISGHVSLYWYRQALGQGPEFLTYFNYEAQQDKSGLPNDRFSAERPEGSISTLTIQRTEQRDSAMYRCASSFRFQGVKNTIYFGEGSWLTVV.

The V gene is TRBV4-1, the J gene TRBJ2-7; 12 nucleotides line up with TRBD2. Trimming at V came to 3 bases and at J to 6 bases, leaving 9 bases not matched to a gene. Per the germline V gene, CDR1 is MGHRA and CDR2 is YSYEKL. The CDR3 covers 16 residues. CDR3 coding DNA: TGCGCCAGCAGCCAGGGACCTAGCGGGGGGGCGTTCGAGCAGTACTTC. It codes for CASSQGPSGGAFEQYF.

The CDR3 reads CASRGQGKNYGYTF. In DNA, the CDR3 is TGTGCCAGCAGGGGACAGGGAAAGAACTATGGCTACACCTTC. The chain has TRBV7-9 and TRBJ1-2; TRBD1 aligns across 9 bases. This CDR3 is 14 amino acids long. The germline CDR1 and CDR2 sequences are SEHNR and FQNEAQ (reference sequence). After removal of 6 bases from V and 2 bases from J, the junction contained 4 bases not matched to a gene.

This rearrangement joins TRBV4-2 to TRBJ1-2; 10 bases match TRBD1. Germline V gene lookup returns CDR1 LGHNA and CDR2 YNFKEQ. The CDR3 has 17 amino acids. V lost 4 bases, J lost 4 bases, and 12 bases stayed unmatched. CDR3 coding DNA: TGTGCCAGCAGCCCAGGGACAGGGGATCTCTTCACCTATGGCTACACCTTC. It yields the protein CASSPGTGDLFTYGYTF.

The chain employs TRBV28 and TRBJ1-5; 8 bases line up with TRBD1. The trim removed 5 bases at V and 5 bases at J, leaving 8 bases unmatched. This CDR3 is 15 amino acids long. Per the germline V gene, CDR1 is MDHEN and CDR2 is SYDVKM. CDR3 region: CASSPGGIKDQPQHF. The CDR3 DNA is TGTGCCAGCAGTCCAGGGGGCATCAAGGATCAGCCCCAGCATTTT.

The V call is TRBV19, the J call TRBJ2-5, with 12 bases identical to TRBD1. Germline trimming cut 5 bases from V and 6 bases from J; bases unmatched to any gene: 7. The germline CDR1 and CDR2 sequences are LNHDA and SQIVND (reference sequence). This CDR3 has 15 amino acids. CDR3 amino acids: CASSYGTGGLKTQYF. The CDR3 nucleotides read TGTGCCAGTAGTTACGGGACAGGGGGCTTGAAGACCCAGTACTTC.

The chain couples TRBV7-9 to TRBJ2-2; TRBD2 aligns across 8 bases. Trimming removed 1 base from V and 3 bases from J; junction bases left unmatched: 4. CDR3 length equals 16 residues. Germline CDR1 and CDR2: SEHNR and FQNEAQ (reference sequence). Written as DNA, the CDR3 is TGTGCCAGCAGCTTAGGAGTAGCGGGGTACACCGGGGAGCTGTTTTTT. Its protein is CASSLGVAGYTGELFF.

This sequence joins TRBV5-1 and TRBJ2-4; D gene ambiguous. The ends were cut back, 3 bases at V and 1 base at J, with 8 bases in the middle. Germline V lookup: CDR1 SGHRS, CDR2 YFSETQ. This CDR3 contains 14 residues. DNA for the CDR3: TGCGCCAGCAGCTACGGTGAGGCCAAAAACATTCAGTACTTC. It yields the protein CASSYGEAKNIQYF.

This chain connects TRBV19 to TRBJ1-5; D may be TRBD1 (5 bases). Germline loops: CDR1 LNHDA, CDR2 SQIVND (reference sequence). Trimming cost V 1 base and J 4 bases, with 17 bases left between them. The CDR3 sequence is 17 residues long. CDR3 region: CASSIGQGGVVNQPQHF. The CDR3, as DNA: TGTGCCAGTAGTATAGGGCAGGGAGGCGTAGTGAATCAGCCCCAGCATTTT.

The rearrangement links TRBV6-5 to TRBJ2-7; 8 nucleotides match TRBD1. Trimming took 6 bases from V and 0 from J; bases not matched to a gene: 4. Germline V lookup: CDR1 MNHEY, CDR2 SVGAGI. The CDR3 covers 14 residues. This CDR3 is CASSSGTGSYEQYF. In nucleotides, the CDR3 is TGTGCCAGCAGCTCCGGGACAGGCTCCTACGAGCAGTACTTC.

The chain links TRBV5-1 to TRBJ2-2; D is unclear. With 4 bases removed from V and 6 bases from J, the gap between germline ends came to 4 bases. This CDR3 has 11 residues. Germline CDR1 SGHRS, CDR2 YFSETQ. The CDR3 spells CASSLPGELFF. The DNA for the CDR3 is TGCGCCAGCAGCCTCCCCGGGGAGCTGTTTTTT. The variable domain in full, completed from reference TRBV5-1 and TRBJ2-2, reads KAGVTQTPRYLIKTRGQQVTLSCSPISGHRSVSWYQQTPGQGLQFLFEYFSETQRNKGNFPGRFSGRQFSNSRSEMNVSTLELGDSALYLCASSLPGELFFGEGSRLTVL.

On this clone: The junction and the germline gene differ at one end; a read error may be behind it. This rearrangement joins TRBV28 to TRBJ2-1; TRBD2 matches 8 bases. The CDR3 length is 11 residues. The V gene's germline CDR1 is MDHEN and CDR2 SYDVKM. The CDR3 is CASSSRTSPVF. The CDR3 DNA sequence: TGTGCCAGCAGTTCCCGGACTAGCCCGGTCTTC.

The chain links TRBV6-1 to TRBJ2-5; 9 bases agree with TRBD1. Unmatched junction bases numbered 6, after V lost 9 bases and J lost 1 base. CDR1 MNHNS and CDR2 SASEGT come from the germline V gene. The CDR3 length is 14 residues. The CDR3 protein is CASGGQGSQETQYF. CDR3 DNA sequence: TGTGCCAGTGGGGGACAGGGAAGCCAAGAGACCCAGTACTTC.